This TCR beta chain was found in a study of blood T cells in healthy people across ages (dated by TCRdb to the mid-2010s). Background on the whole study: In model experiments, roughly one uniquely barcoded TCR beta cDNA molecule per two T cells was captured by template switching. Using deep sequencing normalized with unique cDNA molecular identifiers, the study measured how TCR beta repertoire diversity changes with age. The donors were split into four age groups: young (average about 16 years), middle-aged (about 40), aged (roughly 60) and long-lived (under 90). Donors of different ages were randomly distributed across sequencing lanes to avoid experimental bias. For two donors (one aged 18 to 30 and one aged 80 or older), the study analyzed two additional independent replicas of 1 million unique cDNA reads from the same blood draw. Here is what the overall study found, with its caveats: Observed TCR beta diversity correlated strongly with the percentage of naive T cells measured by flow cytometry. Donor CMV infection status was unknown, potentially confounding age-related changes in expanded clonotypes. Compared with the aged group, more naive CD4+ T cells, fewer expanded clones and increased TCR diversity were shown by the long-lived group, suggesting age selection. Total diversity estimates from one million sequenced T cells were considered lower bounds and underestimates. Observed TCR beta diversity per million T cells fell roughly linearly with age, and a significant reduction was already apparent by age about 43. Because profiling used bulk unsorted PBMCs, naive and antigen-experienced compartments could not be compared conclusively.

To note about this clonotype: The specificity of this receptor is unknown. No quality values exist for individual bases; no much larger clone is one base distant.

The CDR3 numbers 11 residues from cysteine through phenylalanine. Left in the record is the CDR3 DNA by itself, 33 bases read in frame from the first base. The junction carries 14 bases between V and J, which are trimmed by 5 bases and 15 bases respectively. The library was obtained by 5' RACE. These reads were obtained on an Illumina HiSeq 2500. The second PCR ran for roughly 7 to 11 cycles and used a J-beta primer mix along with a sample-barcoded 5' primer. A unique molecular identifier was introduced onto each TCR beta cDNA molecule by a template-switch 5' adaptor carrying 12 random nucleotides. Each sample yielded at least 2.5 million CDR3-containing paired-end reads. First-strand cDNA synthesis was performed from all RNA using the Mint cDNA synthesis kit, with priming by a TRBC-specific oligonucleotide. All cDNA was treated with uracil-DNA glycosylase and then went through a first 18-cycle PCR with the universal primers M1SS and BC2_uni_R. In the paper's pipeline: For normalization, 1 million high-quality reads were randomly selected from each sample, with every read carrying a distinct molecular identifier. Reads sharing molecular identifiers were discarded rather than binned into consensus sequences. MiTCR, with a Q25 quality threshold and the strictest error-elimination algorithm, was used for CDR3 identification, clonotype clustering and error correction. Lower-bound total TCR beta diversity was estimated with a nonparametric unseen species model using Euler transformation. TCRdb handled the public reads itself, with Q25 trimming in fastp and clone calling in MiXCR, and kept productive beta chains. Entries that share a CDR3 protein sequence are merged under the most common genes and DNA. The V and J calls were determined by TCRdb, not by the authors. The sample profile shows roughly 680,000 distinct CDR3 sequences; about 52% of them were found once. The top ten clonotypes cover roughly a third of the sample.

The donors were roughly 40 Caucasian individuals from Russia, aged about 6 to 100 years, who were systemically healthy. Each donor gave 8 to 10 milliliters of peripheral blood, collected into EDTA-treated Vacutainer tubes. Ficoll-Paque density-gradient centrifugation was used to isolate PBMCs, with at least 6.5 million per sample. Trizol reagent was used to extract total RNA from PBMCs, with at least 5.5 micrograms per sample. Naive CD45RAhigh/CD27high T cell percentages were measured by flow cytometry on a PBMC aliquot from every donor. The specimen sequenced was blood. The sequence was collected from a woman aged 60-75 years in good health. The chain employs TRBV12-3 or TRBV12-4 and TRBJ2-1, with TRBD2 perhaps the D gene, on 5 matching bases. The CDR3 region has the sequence CASSSGLAAFF. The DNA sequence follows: TGTGCCAGCAGTAGCGGACTCGCTGCGTTCTTC.